This T cell receptor beta chain was found in a study of molecular identifiers for immune sequencing clone quantification. General observations from the study: Clone sizes could be underestimated for highly expanded clones when identical TCR molecules share a barcode. Clones carrying above 20 RNA copies accounted for over 99% of effector molecules, under 1% in naive cells.

This CDR3 is 13 amino acids long. The V gene's germline CDR1 is MDHEN and CDR2 SYDVKM. Trimming removed 8 bases at V and 3 bases at J, with 11 bases between. The table lists this clonotype with many counts. Its antigen is unidentified. Both previously described methods and listed TCR primers were employed to make bulk TCR libraries. MiXCR, applied by TCRdb to the PCR reads, yields one record per CDR3 protein. There are fewer than 100,000 distinct CDR3 sequences in the sample; 20% to 25% occur only once, and around 1.1% lies in the top ten. The CD8+CD4-CCR7+CD45RA+ phenotype defined the sorted naive CD8 T cells.

The source material was naive CD8+ T cells from blood, with Jurkat cell RNA spiked in. Regarding subset: FACS-sorted CD8+CD4-CCR7+CD45RA+ naive T cells. V is TRBV28 and J is TRBJ1-5; D may be TRBD1 (5 bases). The source of this sequence is a human donor in good health. Some libraries in this study had Jurkat cell RNA spiked in. The CDR3 loop is CASRTRVNQPQHF. In DNA, the CDR3 is TGTGCCAGCCGGACCAGGGTCAATCAGCCCCAGCATTTT.